This T cell receptor (beta chain) was observed in a study of blood T cell repertoires in COVID-19. Background on the study: The United States, Italy and Spain provided the acute and convalescent COVID-19 samples. In each case, the material was cDNA or gDNA derived from T cells, B-cell-depleted T cells, or PBMCs.

In the authors' workflow: Amplification from reference gene primers served as the basis for estimated nucleated cell counts. Measured with immunoSEQ multiplex PCR; TCRdb has only the in-frame clones, and not every one. V, J and clone size are those of that table, while D and trimming were read from the DNA. The table lists 350,000 or so clones, over 70% of them singletons. Germline CDR1 reads LNHNV; CDR2 reads YYDKDF (reference sequence). The CDR3 has 14 amino acids. The V gene lost 0 bases and the J gene lost 5 bases, with 7 bases spanning the gap. Sequencing was carried out using peripheral blood. The chain combines TRBV15 with TRBJ2-2; D is unclear. The origin of this receptor is a young man with active or convalescent COVID-19. CDR3 DNA sequence: TGTGCCACCAGCAGAGATCGGGTGACCGGGGAGCTGTTTTTT. This codes for CATSRDRVTGELFF. The full variable domain, completed using reference TRBV15 and TRBJ2-2, is DAMVIQNPRYQVTQFGKPVTLSCSQTLNHNVMYWYQQKSSQAPKLLFHYYDKDFNNEADTPDNFQSRRPNTSFCFLDIRSPGLGDTAMYLCATSRDRVTGELFFGEGSRLTVL.